This T cell receptor beta chain stems from a study of T cell repertoires in cytomegalovirus infection. On the study more broadly: Public TCR beta signatures were indicative of both CMV infection and a matching HLA type. Study-level points and caveats: Clonotype analysis showed dominance of the ex vivo response by HLA-C-restricted CMV-specific TCR beta clonotypes. People with CMV and the relevant HLA were identified by cumulative public TCR beta family frequency.

Each CDR3 protein gets one entry after TCRdb re-called the reads with MiXCR. The table shows roughly 250,000 distinct CDR3 sequences, with over 20% occurring only once. V lost 4 bases and J lost 4, with 13 bases in between. The CDR3 extends over 14 amino acids. CDR1 MNHEY and CDR2 SVGAGI come from the germline V gene. Concerning this clonotype: Its antigen remains unidentified.

The chain employs TRBV6-5 and TRBJ1-1; D is uncertain. The sample was CD8+ T cells from PBMCs. The source is a human donor in good health (CMV status not recorded). Some clones in this sample may be carry-over from other donors' samples. The CDR3 spells CASSWAGTITEAFF. DNA of the CDR3: TGTGCCAGCAGTTGGGCGGGCACCATCACTGAAGCTTTCTTT.